The source of this TCR delta chain is a study of gamma-delta T cells after stem cell transplantation. TCRdb applied CATT to the RT-PCR reads for clone calling. The sample holds about 2,200 delta-chain clones, approximately 3% seen once. Germline V gene data show CDR1 as GEAIGNYY and CDR2 as EKD. The CDR3 loop spans 13 amino acids. This clone was seen only a few times. A much larger clone lies a single base off, so this may be a read error. The TCR comes from a human donor. It is not recorded whose cells these are; they may come from a transplant donor. Specimen: gamma-delta T cells. The V and J genes are TRDV2 and TRDJ1, with a possible D match to TRDD3 (6 bases). CDR3 in amino acids: CACDMVGRDKPIF. The CDR3 coding sequence is TGTGCCTGTGACATGGTAGGGAGGGATAAACCCATCTTT.